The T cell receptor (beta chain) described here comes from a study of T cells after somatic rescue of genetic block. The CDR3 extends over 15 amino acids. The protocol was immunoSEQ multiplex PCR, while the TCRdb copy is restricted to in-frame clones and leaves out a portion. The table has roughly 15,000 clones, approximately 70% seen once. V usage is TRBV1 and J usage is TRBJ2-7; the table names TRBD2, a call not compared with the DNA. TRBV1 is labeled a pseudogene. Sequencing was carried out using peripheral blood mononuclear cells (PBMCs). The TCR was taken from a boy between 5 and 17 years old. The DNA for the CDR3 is TGCACCAGCAGCCTTCCGGGACTAGCGGCCTACGAGCAGTACTTC. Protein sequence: CTSSLPGLAAYEQYF.